The 19 T cell receptor beta chains below all came from one sample that was sequenced in a study of shared clonotypes between healthy human individuals. Profiling relied on immunoSEQ multiplex PCR, and the TCRdb table lists in-frame clones only, not all of them. The sample holds 2 million to 2.5 million clones, roughly 90% seen once. Material: naive CD4+ T cells from PBMCs. This sample's subset: CD45RA+ positively selected. Receptors originate from a man between 18 and 35 years old in good health. Some clones in this sample may be carry-over from other donors' samples.

V usage is TRBV7-7 and J usage is TRBJ2-5; 7 bases fit TRBD2. This CDR3 region has 16 residues. V was pared by 1 base and J by 7 bases, with 12 bases of the junction left unmatched. Germline CDR1 SSHAT, CDR2 FNYEAQ (reference sequence). CDR3 bases: TGTGCCAGCAGCTTAGTTCCCAGCGGGAAAACCCGGACCCAGTACTTC. This gives the protein CASSLVPSGKTRTQYF.

The chain carries TRBV19 and TRBJ2-7; D is ambiguous. Germline CDR1 LNHDA, CDR2 SQIVND (reference sequence). Trimming cost V 7 bases and J 1 base, with 23 bases left between them. The CDR3 covers 17 residues. Here the CDR3 reads CASMGWAQSKESYEQYF. The CDR3 region has the DNA TGTGCCAGTATGGGGTGGGCCCAAAGTAAGGAATCCTACGAGCAGTACTTC.

This chain connects TRBV7-3 to TRBJ2-1, with 7 nucleotides matching TRBD2. Germline V gene sequence: CDR1 SGHTA, CDR2 FQGTGA. V was pared by 5 bases and J by 9 bases, with 10 bases of the junction left unmatched. The CDR3 runs 14 residues. CDR3 DNA sequence: TGTGCCAGCAGCCGGATTGCGGGAGCCCTTGAGCAGTTCTTC. It codes for CASSRIAGALEQFF.

As for this clone: Other nucleotide sequences from this sample produce the same CDR3. The chain recombines TRBV19 with TRBJ1-5; 9 bases align to TRBD1. The CDR3 consists of 13 residues. Trimming took 9 bases from V and 7 from J; bases not matched to a gene: 7. CDR1 is LNHDA and CDR2 is SQIVND in the germline V gene (reference sequence). As DNA, the CDR3 is TGTGCCAGCCGGGACAGGGAGTACCAGCCCCAGCATTTT. It is translated as CASRDREYQPQHF. Full variable domain (remainder filled in from reference TRBV19 and TRBJ1-5): DGGITQSPKYLFRKEGQNVTLSCEQNLNHDAMYWYRQDPGQGLRLIYYSQIVNDFQKGDIAEGYSVSREKKESFPLTVTSAQKNPTAFYLCASRDREYQPQHFGDGTRLSIL.

V is TRBV5-1 and J is TRBJ2-7, with D possibly matching TRBD1 (5 bases). The CDR3 contains 14 residues. Germline CDR1 is SGHRS and CDR2 is YFSETQ. The V end lost 2 bases, the J end lost 2 bases, and 11 bases lay between the germline ends. CDR3: CASSLTTEPYEQYF. DNA for the CDR3: TGCGCCAGCAGCTTAACGACAGAACCCTACGAGCAGTACTTC.

The V call is TRBV28, the J call TRBJ2-1; D gene unclear. The CDR3 contains 12 residues. The germline CDR1 and CDR2 sequences are MDHEN and SYDVKM. V was cut by 2 bases and J by 8 bases, with 7 bases left in between. The CDR3 spells CASSLIRDEQFF. The CDR3 DNA follows: TGTGCCAGCAGTTTAATTCGGGATGAGCAGTTCTTC.

This clone was counted once. The chain is built from TRBV9 and TRBJ1-3; possible D gene TRBD1, 5 bases. Germline CDR1 is SGDLS and CDR2 is YYNGEE. The CDR3 is made up of 16 amino acids. V was cut by 4 bases and J by 1 base, with 15 bases left in between. The CDR3 here is CASSPAAGPSGNTIYF. The CDR3 coding sequence is TGTGCCAGCAGCCCGGCGGCAGGGCCGTCTGGAAACACCATATATTTT.

A word on this clone: In the same sample, other DNA sequences code for this CDR3. This chain joins TRBV7-3 and TRBJ2-2; 10 nucleotides match TRBD2. V lost 1 base to trimming and J lost 3 bases; unmatched junction nucleotides: 2. The CDR3 contains 16 residues. CDR1 and CDR2 from the germline V gene are SGHTA and FQGTGA. The chain's CDR3 is CASSLIAGGDTGELFF. CDR3 DNA sequence: TGTGCCAGCAGCTTAATAGCGGGAGGAGACACCGGGGAGCTGTTTTTT.

This chain uses TRBV10-3 with TRBJ1-1; maybe TRBD1 (5 bases). Per the germline V gene, CDR1 is ENHRY and CDR2 is SYGVKD. The length of the CDR3 is 15 residues. V shed 4 bases and J shed 4 bases, with 16 bases lying between them. This CDR3 is CAISVEGRGVTEAFF. The CDR3 DNA reads as TGTGCCATCAGTGTCGAAGGGAGAGGGGTCACTGAAGCTTTCTTT.

The CDR3 protein is CSSGGWHDRDTQYF. The DNA for the CDR3 is TGCAGCTCAGGGGGTTGGCACGACCGCGATACGCAGTATTTT. The chain links TRBV29-1 to TRBJ2-3; 7 bases are a match to TRBD1. Germline V gives CDR1 SQVTM, CDR2 ANQGSEA. V was pared by 8 bases and J by 6 bases, with 14 bases of the junction left unmatched. The CDR3 has 14 amino acids.

This clone has a handful of counts. The same CDR3 can be traced to other DNA sequences in this sample. The chain has TRBV5-1 and TRBJ1-1; TRBD1 aligns across 8 bases. The V and J ends lost 2 bases and 1 base, in that order; junction bases with no gene match: 1. The CDR3 has 14 amino acids. Germline CDR1 reads SGHRS; CDR2 reads YFSETQ. The CDR3 protein is CASSLQGGNTEAFF. The CDR3 nucleotides read TGCGCCAGCAGCTTACAGGGGGGGAACACTGAAGCTTTCTTT.

The CDR3: CASSLMGGGYYGYTF. The CDR3 DNA is TGTGCCAGCAGTTTAATGGGAGGGGGCTACTATGGCTACACCTTC. The rearrangement links TRBV28 to TRBJ1-2, with 7 bases matching TRBD1. Trimming at V came to 2 bases and at J to 3 bases, leaving 6 bases not matched to a gene. CDR1 and CDR2 (germline): MDHEN, SYDVKM. CDR3 length: 15 amino acids.

The rearrangement uses TRBV2 and TRBJ2-5; D could derive from TRBD1 or TRBD2 (5 bases each). Trimming stripped 6 bases from V and 10 bases from J, with 12 bases between. Germline V gene data show CDR1 as SNHLY and CDR2 as FYNNEI. The CDR3 is 11 residues long. This CDR3 reads CASSLQEVQYF. The CDR3, as DNA: TGTGCCAGCAGCCTACAGGAGGTCCAGTACTTC.

Concerning this clone: The same CDR3 is also encoded by other DNA sequences in this sample. The J gene is TRBJ1-1, the V gene TRBV11-2; D is unclear. V was trimmed by 1 base and J by 0 bases, leaving 6 bases between them. Germline values: CDR1 SGHAT, CDR2 FQNNGV. This CDR3 contains 14 residues. The CDR3 bases are TGTGCCAGCAGCTTAGGTTTGATGAACACTGAAGCTTTCTTT. Translating gives CASSLGLMNTEAFF.

This clone was seen just once. The gene calls are TRBV6-1 and TRBJ2-3; 10 bases are shared with TRBD1. The CDR3 runs 16 residues. V lost 4 bases, J lost 3 bases, and 7 bases stayed unmatched. Germline-derived CDR1 and CDR2 are MNHNS and SASEGT. The CDR3 loop reads CASSGVDRGPTDTQYF. CDR3 coding DNA: TGTGCCAGCAGTGGCGTCGACAGGGGGCCGACAGATACGCAGTATTTT.

Concerning this clone: Other DNA sequences in the sample encode the same CDR3. The chain links TRBV19 to TRBJ2-5, with 12 bases matching TRBD2. CDR3 length equals 15 residues. Trimming removed 6 bases from V and 4 bases from J; junction bases left unmatched: 6. In germline, CDR1 is LNHDA, CDR2 SQIVND (reference sequence). CDR3 DNA: TGTGCCAGTAGCTCTAGCGGGAGGGCCCGAGAGACCCAGTACTTC. The encoded protein is CASSSSGRARETQYF.

This clone has only one observation. The chain uses TRBV5-6 and TRBJ2-3; 7 positions match TRBD2. Germline CDR1 and CDR2: SGHDT and YYEEEE. The junction had 12 bases not matched to a gene; V was cut back by 4 bases and J by 10 bases. This CDR3 spans 14 amino acids. The DNA of the CDR3 is TGTGCCAGCAGCCGGGGGGAGCCACCTAATGCGCAGTATTTT. Its protein is CASSRGEPPNAQYF.

The V gene is TRBV18, the J gene TRBJ2-6; D uncertain. Trimming shortened V by 3 bases and J by 0 bases, and 9 bases separated the two germline ends. From germline, CDR1 is KGHSH and CDR2 LQKENI. This CDR3 has 16 amino acids. CDR3 coding DNA: TGTGCCAGCTCACCGGCGAGGAGCTCTGGGGCCAACGTCCTGACTTTC. This translates into CASSPARSSGANVLTF.

The chain links TRBV2 to TRBJ1-1, with D perhaps TRBD1 (5 bases). V shed 5 bases and J shed 10 bases, with 14 bases lying between them. Germline V gene lookup returns CDR1 SNHLY and CDR2 FYNNEI. The CDR3 totals 12 residues. The CDR3 spells CASSPDGGIAFF. The CDR3 DNA sequence: TGTGCCAGCAGTCCCGATGGGGGTATAGCTTTCTTT.